These T cell receptor beta chains were read from a single sample in a study of cytomegalovirus exposure and HLA in healthy donors. Profiled with immunoSEQ multiplex PCR; TCRdb holds only in-frame clones, not every one. The sample contains under 150,000 clones, around 80% of which appear only once. Sequenced: PBMCs. Receptors originate from a woman aged 35 to 49 in good health and CMV-seronegative. Both conserved end residues are part of each CDR3. Each record gives: D gene, clone size, J gene, V gene, CDR3 DNA, CDR3 protein. The D gene is left open where the match is weak. The size of a clone is reported for some rows only, either as once, few or many, or as a class for expanded clones.

d_gene: NA; abundance: NA; j_gene: TRBJ1-5; v_gene: TRBV6-4; CDR3nt: TGTGCCAGCTGGGTCTTTGTTAAGACAGATTTCAATCAGCCCCAGCATTTT; CDR3aa: CASWVFVKTDFNQPQHF
d_gene: TRBD1; abundance: NA; j_gene: TRBJ1-5; v_gene: TRBV19; CDR3nt: TGTGCCAGTAGTATCACAGGGGGCAATCAGCCCCAGCATTTT; CDR3aa: CASSITGGNQPQHF
d_gene: NA; abundance: NA; j_gene: TRBJ1-3; v_gene: TRBV29-1; CDR3nt: TGCAGCGTTGTAGCACAAGGAAACACCATATATTTT; CDR3aa: CSVVAQGNTIYF
d_gene: NA; abundance: NA; j_gene: TRBJ2-2; v_gene: TRBV16; CDR3nt: TGTGCCAGCAGCCGGGCGGGGCCGAACACCGGGGAGCTGTTTTTT; CDR3aa: CASSRAGPNTGELFF
d_gene: TRBD2; abundance: NA; j_gene: TRBJ2-1; v_gene: TRBV5-1; CDR3nt: TGCGCCAGCAGCTGGAGCGGGGGGGGATCCTACAATGAGCAGTTCTTC; CDR3aa: CASSWSGGGSYNEQFF
d_gene: TRBD1; abundance: NA; j_gene: TRBJ2-3; v_gene: TRBV5-1; CDR3nt: TGCGCCAGCAGCTTGCTCAGGGGGTCCACAGATACGCAGTATTTT; CDR3aa: CASSLLRGSTDTQYF
d_gene: TRBD2; abundance: NA; j_gene: TRBJ2-7; v_gene: TRBV11-2; CDR3nt: TGTGCCAGCAGCTTGTTGTGGCCTAGCGGGGGCGCCGAGCAGTACTTC; CDR3aa: CASSLLWPSGGAEQYF
d_gene: NA; abundance: NA; j_gene: TRBJ2-5; v_gene: TRBV18; CDR3nt: TGTGCCAGCTCACCAGGAAACCGGGGGACCCAGTACTTC; CDR3aa: CASSPGNRGTQYF
d_gene: TRBD2; abundance: NA; j_gene: TRBJ2-3; v_gene: TRBV7-2; CDR3nt: TGTGCCAGCAGCTTCACCCCTAGCGGACTAAGCACAGATACGCAGTATTTT; CDR3aa: CASSFTPSGLSTDTQYF
d_gene: NA; abundance: NA; j_gene: TRBJ2-5; v_gene: TRBV9; CDR3nt: TGTGCCAGCAGCGCCGCCTTACTAGTTGGGGAGACCCAGTACTTC; CDR3aa: CASSAALLVGETQYF
d_gene: TRBD1; abundance: NA; j_gene: TRBJ2-7; v_gene: TRBV18; CDR3nt: TGTGCCAGCTCCCCACTGGGACAGGGGAGCTCCTACGAGCAGTACTTC; CDR3aa: CASSPLGQGSSYEQYF
d_gene: TRBD1; abundance: NA; j_gene: TRBJ2-5; v_gene: TRBV5-6; CDR3nt: TGTGCCAGCAGCTTGAGGACAGGGCGGACCCAGTACTTC; CDR3aa: CASSLRTGRTQYF
d_gene: NA; abundance: NA; j_gene: TRBJ1-4; v_gene: TRBV21-1; CDR3nt: TGTGCCAGCAGCCAACCGGGGGACAGGGACGAGAATGAAAAACTGTTTTTT; CDR3aa: CASSQPGDRDENEKLFF
d_gene: TRBD1; abundance: NA; j_gene: TRBJ1-4; v_gene: TRBV18; CDR3nt: TGTGCCAGCTCACCACTACGGGACAGTACAGAAAAACTGTTTTTT; CDR3aa: CASSPLRDSTEKLFF
d_gene: NA; abundance: NA; j_gene: TRBJ2-2; v_gene: TRBV29-1; CDR3nt: TGCAGCGTTGATGGGCAGGGGGGTCGGACCGGGGAGCTGTTTTTT; CDR3aa: CSVDGQGGRTGELFF
d_gene: NA; abundance: NA; j_gene: TRBJ2-7; v_gene: TRBV30; CDR3nt: TGTGCCTGGAACCCTAGCGAGCAGTACTTC; CDR3aa: CAWNPSEQYF
d_gene: TRBD1; abundance: NA; j_gene: TRBJ1-4; v_gene: TRBV5-1; CDR3nt: TGCGCCAGCAGCTTGGTAGCGCCCGGGACAGGGGGCTCGGCTAATGAAAAACTGTTTTTT; CDR3aa: CASSLVAPGTGGSANEKLFF
d_gene: NA; abundance: NA; j_gene: TRBJ1-1; v_gene: TRBV7-8; CDR3nt: TGTGCCAGCAGCTTAGTCCAGGGGATTGAAGCTTTCTTT; CDR3aa: CASSLVQGIEAFF
d_gene: TRBD1; abundance: NA; j_gene: TRBJ1-2; v_gene: TRBV6-5; CDR3nt: TGTGCCAGCAGACCACTATCAGGGGGCCTCTATGGCTACACCTTC; CDR3aa: CASRPLSGGLYGYTF
d_gene: NA; abundance: NA; j_gene: TRBJ2-5; v_gene: TRBV27; CDR3nt: TGTGCCAGCAGTTTTCTACAGGGTGAGACCCAGTACTTC; CDR3aa: CASSFLQGETQYF
d_gene: TRBD2; abundance: NA; j_gene: TRBJ2-1; v_gene: TRBV27; CDR3nt: TGTGCCAGCAGTCCCCACGGGAGCGGGAGGGATGGTGAGCGGTTCTTC; CDR3aa: CASSPHGSGRDGERFF
d_gene: NA; abundance: NA; j_gene: TRBJ1-5; v_gene: TRBV6-6; CDR3nt: TGTGCCAGCAGTATGAGACAGGTGAATAGCAATCAGCCCCAGCATTTT; CDR3aa: CASSMRQVNSNQPQHF
d_gene: NA; abundance: NA; j_gene: TRBJ2-7; v_gene: TRBV7-9; CDR3nt: TGTGCCAGCAGCTTCGATGCCTCCGGTAGCAAGCAGTACTTC; CDR3aa: CASSFDASGSKQYF
d_gene: TRBD1; abundance: few; j_gene: TRBJ1-4; v_gene: TRBV19; CDR3nt: TGTGCCAGTAGTTCGGGACAGGGGAACTATGAAAAACTGTTTTTT; CDR3aa: CASSSGQGNYEKLFF
d_gene: TRBD1; abundance: few; j_gene: TRBJ1-6; v_gene: TRBV6-5; CDR3nt: TGTGCCAGCAAGTACCGGGACAGGGATAATTCACCCCTCCACTTT; CDR3aa: CASKYRDRDNSPLHF
d_gene: NA; abundance: NA; j_gene: TRBJ2-7; v_gene: TRBV18; CDR3nt: TGTGCCAGCTCACCACTTGCGGGTGATTCCTCCGAGCAGTACTTC; CDR3aa: CASSPLAGDSSEQYF
d_gene: NA; abundance: NA; j_gene: TRBJ2-7; v_gene: TRBV27; CDR3nt: TGTGCCAGCTCTGAACTGGGGAGCTCCTACGAGCAGTACTTC; CDR3aa: CASSELGSSYEQYF
d_gene: TRBD1; abundance: NA; j_gene: TRBJ1-4; v_gene: TRBV7-9; CDR3nt: TGTGCCAGCAGCTCCACGACGCCGGGACAGGGACGTGAAAAACTGTTTTTT; CDR3aa: CASSSTTPGQGREKLFF
d_gene: NA; abundance: once; j_gene: TRBJ2-7; v_gene: TRBV10-1; CDR3nt: TGCGCCAGCAGTGAGTATTCGTACGAGCAGTACTTC; CDR3aa: CASSEYSYEQYF
d_gene: TRBD2; abundance: NA; j_gene: TRBJ2-7; v_gene: TRBV5-1; CDR3nt: TGCGCCAGCAGCTTGGGGCGGGGGTTTGCCTACGAGCAGTACTTC; CDR3aa: CASSLGRGFAYEQYF
d_gene: NA; abundance: NA; j_gene: TRBJ2-2; v_gene: TRBV7-9; CDR3nt: TGTGCCAGCAGCCCCGGACTGACGAATACCGGGGAGCTGTTTTTT; CDR3aa: CASSPGLTNTGELFF
d_gene: TRBD2; abundance: NA; j_gene: TRBJ2-3; v_gene: TRBV10-2; CDR3nt: TGCGCCAGCGGTCGTGGACTAGCGGGAGCAGATACGCAGTATTTT; CDR3aa: CASGRGLAGADTQYF
d_gene: NA; abundance: NA; j_gene: TRBJ1-5; v_gene: TRBV2; CDR3nt: TGTGCCACCACCGGACAGCTCAATCAGCCCCAGCATTTT; CDR3aa: CATTGQLNQPQHF
d_gene: TRBD1; abundance: NA; j_gene: TRBJ1-1; v_gene: TRBV7-3; CDR3nt: TGTGCCAGCAGCCGACAGGGGGGTATGAACACTGAAGCTTTCTTT; CDR3aa: CASSRQGGMNTEAFF
d_gene: NA; abundance: NA; j_gene: TRBJ2-2; v_gene: TRBV28; CDR3nt: TGTGCCAGCAGTTTGGGACAAACGAACACCGGGGAGCTGTTTTTT; CDR3aa: CASSLGQTNTGELFF
d_gene: NA; abundance: NA; j_gene: TRBJ1-2; v_gene: TRBV25-1; CDR3nt: TGTGCCAGCAGTGATCTCTATGGCTACACCTTC; CDR3aa: CASSDLYGYTF
d_gene: TRBD2; abundance: once; j_gene: TRBJ2-5; v_gene: TRBV7-9; CDR3nt: TGTTCCAGCAGCTCCTGGGAGGCGGGGGGGATGAAGACCCAGTACTTC; CDR3aa: CSSSSWEAGGMKTQYF
d_gene: TRBD1; abundance: NA; j_gene: TRBJ1-1; v_gene: TRBV4-2; CDR3nt: TGTGCCAGCAGCCAGGGCGGACAGGGGGCGAGCATGAACACTGAAGCTTTCTTT; CDR3aa: CASSQGGQGASMNTEAFF
d_gene: NA; abundance: NA; j_gene: TRBJ2-7; v_gene: TRBV2; CDR3nt: TGTGCCAGCGGGTGGGAGCGGCCGGAGCAGTACTTC; CDR3aa: CASGWERPEQYF
d_gene: TRBD2; abundance: NA; j_gene: TRBJ2-1; v_gene: TRBV7-9; CDR3nt: TGTGCCAGTAGACTAGCGGGAGATCCGGGGAATGAGCAGTTCTTC; CDR3aa: CASRLAGDPGNEQFF
d_gene: NA; abundance: once; j_gene: TRBJ1-1; v_gene: TRBV19; CDR3nt: TGTGCCAGTAGTATTAGCCCGGGAACTGAAGCTTTCTTT; CDR3aa: CASSISPGTEAFF
d_gene: TRBD1; abundance: few; j_gene: TRBJ1-6; v_gene: TRBV19; CDR3nt: TGTGCCAGTACCCTCCGGGACAGTAATTCACCCCTCCACTTT; CDR3aa: CASTLRDSNSPLHF
d_gene: TRBD1; abundance: NA; j_gene: TRBJ1-4; v_gene: TRBV27; CDR3nt: TGTGCCAGCAGTTTACAACAGGGGGCTCGAAAACTGTTTTTT; CDR3aa: CASSLQQGARKLFF
d_gene: NA; abundance: NA; j_gene: TRBJ1-5; v_gene: TRBV19; CDR3nt: TGTGCCAGTAGTATATGGCAGGGGTCCCCGGGTCAGCCCCAGCATTTT; CDR3aa: CASSIWQGSPGQPQHF
d_gene: TRBD1; abundance: NA; j_gene: TRBJ2-2; v_gene: TRBV10-3; CDR3nt: TGTGCCATCAGTGAGACCGGGACAGCGAACACCGGGGAGCTGTTTTTT; CDR3aa: CAISETGTANTGELFF